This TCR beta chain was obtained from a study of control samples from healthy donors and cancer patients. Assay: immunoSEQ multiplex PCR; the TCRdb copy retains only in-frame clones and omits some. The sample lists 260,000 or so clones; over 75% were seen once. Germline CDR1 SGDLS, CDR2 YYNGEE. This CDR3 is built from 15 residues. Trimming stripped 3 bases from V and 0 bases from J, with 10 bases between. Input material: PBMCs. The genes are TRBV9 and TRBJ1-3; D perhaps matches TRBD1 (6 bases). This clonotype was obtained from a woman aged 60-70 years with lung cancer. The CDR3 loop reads CASSATGNSGNTIYF. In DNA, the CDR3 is TGTGCCAGCAGCGCAACAGGGAACTCTGGAAACACCATATATTTT. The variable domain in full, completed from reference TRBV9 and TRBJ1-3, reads DSGVTQTPKHLITATGQRVTLRCSPRSGDLSVYWYQQSLDQGLQFLIQYYNGEERAKGNILERFSAQQFPDLHSELNLSSLELGDSALYFCASSATGNSGNTIYFGEGSWLTVV.